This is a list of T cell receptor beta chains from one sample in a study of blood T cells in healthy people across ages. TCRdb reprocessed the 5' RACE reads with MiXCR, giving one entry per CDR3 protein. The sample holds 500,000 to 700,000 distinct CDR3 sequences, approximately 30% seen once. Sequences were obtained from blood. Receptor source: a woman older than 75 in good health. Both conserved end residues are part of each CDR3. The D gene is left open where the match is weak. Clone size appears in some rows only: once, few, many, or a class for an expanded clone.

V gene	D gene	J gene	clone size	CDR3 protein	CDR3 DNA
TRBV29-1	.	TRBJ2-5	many	CSVVVSQETQYF	TGCAGCGTTGTGGTGTCTCAAGAGACCCAGTACTTC
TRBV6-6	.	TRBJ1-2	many	CASSYSKDLNYGYTF	TGTGCCAGCAGTTACTCGAAAGATCTTAACTATGGCTACACCTTC
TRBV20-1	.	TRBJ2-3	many	CSAILVAASTDTQYF	TGCAGTGCTATCCTAGTGGCAGCTAGCACAGATACGCAGTATTTT
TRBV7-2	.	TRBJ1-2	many	CASSLEMRDGYTF	TGTGCCAGCAGCTTAGAGATGAGGGACGGCTACACCTTC
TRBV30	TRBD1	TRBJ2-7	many	CAWMGTGSDEQYF	TGTGCCTGGATGGGGACAGGGTCCGACGAGCAGTACTTC
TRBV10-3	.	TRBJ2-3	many	CAISATRGTDTQYF	TGTGCCATCAGTGCAACTCGGGGCACAGATACGCAGTATTTT
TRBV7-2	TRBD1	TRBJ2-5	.	CASSYRDRVYNEQYF	TGTGCCAGCAGCTACCGGGACAGGGTCTACAATGAGCAGTACTTC
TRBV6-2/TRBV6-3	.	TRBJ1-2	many	CASRHDGYGYTF	TGTGCCAGCAGGCACGATGGCTATGGCTACACCTTC
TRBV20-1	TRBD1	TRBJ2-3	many	CSARTGGTDTQYF	TGCAGTGCGAGGACAGGGGGCACAGATACGCAGTATTTT
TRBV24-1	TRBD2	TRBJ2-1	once	CATSDSILAGAGNEQFF	TGTGCCACCAGTGATTCCATACTAGCGGGGGCGGGCAATGAGCAGTTCTTC
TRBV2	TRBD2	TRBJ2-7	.	CASSEGGLAGNYEQYF	TGTGCCAGCAGTGAGGGGGGTCTAGCGGGGAACTACGAGCAGTACTTC
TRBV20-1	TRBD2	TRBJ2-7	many	CSARVRLAAPEQYF	TGCAGTGCTAGGGTCAGACTAGCGGCTCCCGAGCAGTACTTC
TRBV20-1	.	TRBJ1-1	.	CSAREEGANTEAFF	TGCAGTGCTAGAGAAGAGGGAGCGAACACTGAAGCTTTCTTT
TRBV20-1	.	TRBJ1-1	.	CSAQTGVNTEAFF	TGCAGTGCTCAGACAGGTGTAAACACTGAAGCTTTCTTT
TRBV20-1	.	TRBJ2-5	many	CSANGGGETQYF	TGCAGTGCTAACGGGGGTGGGGAGACCCAGTACTTC
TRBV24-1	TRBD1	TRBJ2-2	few	CATSDLAGTGMSGELFF	TGTGCCACCAGTGATTTGGCTGGGACAGGCATGTCCGGGGAGCTGTTTTTT
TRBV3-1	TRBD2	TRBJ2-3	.	CASSRGLVLPAQYF	TGTGCCAGCAGCCGAGGACTAGTCCTTCCCGCGCAGTATTTT
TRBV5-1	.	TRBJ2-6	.	CASSFETGANVLTF	TGCGCCAGCAGCTTCGAAACTGGGGCCAACGTCCTGACTTTC
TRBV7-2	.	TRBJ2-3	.	CASSFLTTSTDTQYF	TGTGCCAGCAGCTTTTTAACGACTAGCACAGATACGCAGTATTTT
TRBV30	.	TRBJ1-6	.	CAWKRQAPSPLHF	TGTGCCTGGAAGAGACAGGCCCCTTCACCCCTCCACTTT
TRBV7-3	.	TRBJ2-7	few	CASSSEGNEQYF	TGTGCCAGCAGCTCCGAGGGAAATGAGCAGTACTTC
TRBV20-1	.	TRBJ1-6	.	CSAGEEVNSPLHF	TGCAGTGCAGGGGAGGAGGTTAATTCACCCCTCCACTTT
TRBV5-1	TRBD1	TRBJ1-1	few	CASSRDRGPWAEAFF	TGCGCCAGCAGCAGGGACAGGGGGCCGTGGGCTGAAGCTTTCTTT
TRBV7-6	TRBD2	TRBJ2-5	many	CASSSFAGAGLETQYF	TGTGCCAGCAGCTCCTTTGCGGGAGCGGGGCTAGAGACCCAGTACTTC
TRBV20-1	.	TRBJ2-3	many	CSAVGFASLPDTQYF	TGCAGTGCTGTGGGATTTGCTAGCCTCCCAGATACGCAGTATTTT
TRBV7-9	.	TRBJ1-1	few	CASTQPRGGGTEAFF	TGTGCCAGCACGCAACCTCGGGGAGGTGGCACTGAAGCTTTCTTT
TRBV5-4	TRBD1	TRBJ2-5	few	CASSSDRPYQETQYF	TGTGCCAGCAGCTCGGACAGGCCCTATCAAGAGACCCAGTACTTC
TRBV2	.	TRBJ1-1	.	CASRQTPGPEAFF	TGTGCCAGCAGACAAACACCGGGCCCCGAGGCTTTCTTT
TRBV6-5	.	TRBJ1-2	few	CASNPGLWDRNGYTF	TGTGCCAGCAACCCGGGACTTTGGGATCGGAATGGCTACACCTTC
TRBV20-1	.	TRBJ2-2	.	CSASWASGINTGELFF	TGCAGTGCTAGTTGGGCCTCGGGCATAAACACCGGGGAGCTGTTTTTT
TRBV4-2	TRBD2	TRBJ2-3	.	CASSQVTPSGGPGDTQYF	TGTGCCAGCAGCCAAGTAACGCCTAGCGGGGGGCCGGGGGATACGCAGTATTTT
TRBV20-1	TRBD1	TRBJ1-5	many	CSASETGGRGQPQHF	TGCAGTGCTTCCGAAACAGGGGGGAGGGGTCAGCCCCAGCATTTT
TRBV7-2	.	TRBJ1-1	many	CASSIETGNTEAFF	TGTGCCAGCAGCATAGAGACAGGAAACACTGAAGCTTTCTTT
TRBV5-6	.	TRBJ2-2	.	CASRSRGANTGELFF	TGTGCCAGCAGAAGTCGGGGCGCGAACACCGGGGAGCTGTTTTTT
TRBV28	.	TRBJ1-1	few	CASSLFTSEAFF	TGTGCCAGCAGTTTATTTACCTCTGAAGCTTTCTTT
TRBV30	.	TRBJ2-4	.	CAWSVNRSKNIQYF	TGTGCCTGGAGTGTAAACAGGAGCAAAAACATTCAGTACTTC
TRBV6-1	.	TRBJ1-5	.	CASSEAQGRQPQHF	TGTGCCAGCAGTGAAGCGCAGGGTCGTCAGCCCCAGCATTTT
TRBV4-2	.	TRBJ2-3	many	CASSREITDTQYF	TGTGCCAGCAGCAGGGAGATCACAGATACGCAGTATTTT
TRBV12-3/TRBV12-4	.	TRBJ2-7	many	CATGQAFGEQYF	TGTGCCACGGGGCAGGCTTTTGGCGAGCAGTACTTC
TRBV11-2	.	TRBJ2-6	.	CASRPAWRANVLTF	TGTGCCAGCAGACCCGCTTGGAGGGCCAACGTCCTGACTTTC
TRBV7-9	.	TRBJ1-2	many	CASSLQGFGYTF	TGTGCCAGCAGCCTACAGGGTTTCGGCTACACCTTC
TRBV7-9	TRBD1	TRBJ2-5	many	CASSTGQPGRTQYF	TGTGCCAGCAGCACGGGACAGCCGGGGAGGACCCAGTACTTC
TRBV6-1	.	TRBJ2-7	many	CASSVGYGYEQYF	TGTGCCAGCAGTGTAGGGTACGGGTACGAGCAGTACTTC
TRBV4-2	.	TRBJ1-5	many	CASSQGATGNQPQHF	TGTGCCAGCAGCCAAGGGGCTACAGGGAATCAGCCCCAGCATTTT